This record looks at one T cell receptor beta chain sequence and its context. The antigen remains unidentified. The entry originates in a study of radiation and T cells in renal cell carcinoma. Study in general: Nephrectomy followed 15 Gy stereotactic body radiation by 4 weeks.

Time point here: blood 2 weeks post-SBRT. Stated treatment: 15 Gy SBRT to primary tumor, nephrectomy 4 weeks later. After SBRT, blood was collected at 2 and 4 weeks, plus baseline. Clones were read by immunoSEQ multiplex PCR, and TCRdb kept only the in-frame ones, dropping some. The profile shows 95,000 to 150,000 clones, approximately 85% of them singletons. Broader study findings: In blood, top tumor clones expanded by 2 weeks, shrinking by 4.

The receptor comes from a man aged 50-60 years with renal cell carcinoma. Sequenced material: blood, taken from a patient whose treatment included radiotherapy and nephrectomy.

The CDR3, as DNA: TGTGCCAGCAGCTCGTACTCCGGCACAGATACGCAGTATTTT. This translates into CASSSYSGTDTQYF. This chain uses TRBV9 with TRBJ2-3; D is undetermined. This CDR3 comprises 14 residues. Germline CDR1 is SGDLS and CDR2 is YYNGEE. Trimming cost V 4 bases and J 1 base, with 10 bases left between them.